Each of the 21 T cell receptor beta chains below was sequenced from the same sample in a study of cytomegalovirus exposure and HLA in healthy donors. TCRdb's copy holds only in-frame clones and misses some; the assay was immunoSEQ multiplex PCR. The sample includes some 140,000 clones, about 90% of them seen just once. The sample was PBMCs. The source of these receptors is a man aged 18-30 years in good health and CMV-seronegative.

The CDR3 loop is CASRSDTLNTEAFF. In DNA, the CDR3 is TGTGCCAGCAGATCGGACACCTTGAACACTGAAGCTTTCTTT. V and J are TRBV6-4 and TRBJ1-1; possibly TRBD1 for D (5 bases). This CDR3 has 14 amino acids. Germline V lookup: CDR1 MRHNA, CDR2 SNTAGT. Trimming stripped 6 bases from V and 0 bases from J, with 11 bases between.

CDR3: CASSSTTDSSSYNSPLHF. The CDR3 region has the DNA TGTGCCAGCAGCTCCACCACTGACTCAAGCTCCTATAATTCACCCCTCCACTTT. The chain combines TRBV5-6 with TRBJ1-6; D gene ambiguous. This CDR3 is built from 18 residues. V was pared by 3 bases and J by 0 bases, with 16 bases between. Per germline, CDR1 SGHDT and CDR2 YYEEEE. Complete variable domain (other parts from reference TRBV5-6 and TRBJ1-6): DAGVTQSPTHLIKTRGQQVTLRCSPKSGHDTVSWYQQALGQGPQFIFQYYEEEERQRGNFPDRFSGHQFPNYSSELNVNALLLGDSALYLCASSSTTDSSSYNSPLHFGNGTRLTVT.

The chain employs TRBV5-1 and TRBJ2-5; the match to TRBD1 covers 9 bases. J gave up 3 bases and V 4 bases, and 7 bases lay outside the gene matches. The CDR3 is 15 amino acids. Germline CDR1 is SGHRS and CDR2 is YFSETQ. CDR3 sequence (DNA): TGCGCCAGCAGCCCGGGGACAGGGCAAGAAGAGACCCAGTACTTC. This encodes CASSPGTGQEETQYF.

The chain is built from TRBV6-5 and TRBJ2-7; weak D call: TRBD1 (6 bases). The CDR3 length is 14 residues. From germline, CDR1 is MNHEY and CDR2 SVGAGI. The V end was cut by 2 bases, the J end by 6 bases, with 14 bases between. For the CDR3, the DNA is TGTGCCAGCAGTTACCAACAGGGTATCGGCGAGCAGTACTTC. It codes for CASSYQQGIGEQYF.

The chain recombines TRBV6-4 with TRBJ2-2; 8 bases fit TRBD2. Germline assignment: CDR1 MRHNA and CDR2 SNTAGT. This CDR3 is 18 amino acids long. Trimming took 2 bases from V and 2 from J; bases not matched to a gene: 10. The CDR3 bases are TGTGCCAGCAGTGACCTGGGTCCCACTAGCGGTAACACCGGGGAGCTGTTTTTT. It codes for CASSDLGPTSGNTGELFF.

J is TRBJ2-5 and V is TRBV30, with 9 bases fitting TRBD2. From germline, CDR1 is GTSNPN and CDR2 SVGIG (reference sequence). Germline trimming cut 3 bases from V and 1 base from J; bases unmatched to any gene: 12. This CDR3 spans 17 amino acids. The chain's CDR3 is CAWSLRWLAGFQETQYF. DNA of the CDR3: TGTGCCTGGAGCCTAAGGTGGCTAGCGGGATTCCAAGAGACCCAGTACTTC.

The V call is TRBV6-4, the J call TRBJ2-2, with a tentative D call TRBD2 (5 bases). Germline V gene data show CDR1 as MRHNA and CDR2 as SNTAGT. Trimming left V 2 bases short and J 5 bases short, with 12 bases between. The CDR3 consists of 15 residues. CDR3 bases: TGTGCCAGCAGTGACGTCGAGGGAGAAACCGGGGAGCTGTTTTTT. Amino acid sequence: CASSDVEGETGELFF.

This clone was counted between two and nine times. The chain carries TRBV27 and TRBJ2-1; 7 positions match TRBD2. Germline assignment: CDR1 MNHEY and CDR2 SMNVEV (reference sequence). CDR3 length equals 14 residues. Losses at the gene ends were 5 bases for V and 10 bases for J; bases not matched to a gene: 11. The CDR3 DNA reads as TGTGCCAGCAGTATACTAGCGCACTTAGGGGAGCAGTTCTTC. Its protein product is CASSILAHLGEQFF.

The genes are TRBV28 and TRBJ1-2; D may be TRBD1 (6 bases). The germline V gene encodes CDR1 MDHEN and CDR2 SYDVKM. Trimming shortened V by 5 bases and J by 11 bases, and 24 bases separated the two germline ends. The CDR3 spans 15 residues. DNA for the CDR3: TGTGCCAGCAGTCTTCTGGGGGGGGCGGGGGCACAGTACACCTTC. Its translation: CASSLLGGAGAQYTF.

The V call is TRBV5-1, the J call TRBJ2-1; 16 nucleotides align to TRBD2. The CDR3 has 17 residues. J lost 8 bases, V lost 3 bases, and 8 bases had no gene match. CDR1 is SGHRS, CDR2 YFSETQ, per germline. This CDR3 reads CASSSGTSGRASDEQFF. CDR3 in DNA: TGCGCCAGCAGCTCCGGGACTAGCGGGAGGGCCTCCGATGAGCAGTTCTTC.

This chain links TRBV5-5 with TRBJ2-5; D not certain. The germline gives CDR1 SGHKS, CDR2 YYEKEE (reference sequence). This CDR3 is 15 amino acids long. Trimming pared 4 bases from V and 3 bases from J, leaving 16 bases between. CDR3 protein: CASSPGHGLEETQYF. In nucleotides, the CDR3 is TGTGCCAGCAGCCCAGGTCATGGCTTAGAAGAGACCCAGTACTTC. The full variable domain, its missing parts supplied by reference TRBV5-5 and TRBJ2-5, is DAGVTQSPTHLIKTRGQQVTLRCSPISGHKSVSWYQQVLGQGPQFIFQYYEKEERGRGNFPDRFSARQFPNYSSELNVNALLLGDSALYLCASSPGHGLEETQYFGPGTRLLVL.

The chain couples TRBV15 to TRBJ2-2; 10 bases agree with TRBD1. CDR3 length: 15 amino acids. Germline V gene sequence: CDR1 LNHNV, CDR2 YYDKDF (reference sequence). Germline trimming cut 3 bases from V and 5 bases from J; bases unmatched to any gene: 3. In DNA, the CDR3 is TGTGCCACCAGCAGGGACAGGGGGTCGACCGGGGAGCTGTTTTTT. Amino acids: CATSRDRGSTGELFF.

This chain links TRBV4-2 with TRBJ2-5; no definite D call. The V gene lost 8 bases and the J gene lost 7 bases, with 2 bases spanning the gap. There are 8 residues in the CDR3. Germline loops: CDR1 LGHNA, CDR2 YNFKEQ. The CDR3 region is CASRTQYF. The DNA for the CDR3 is TGTGCCAGCCGGACCCAGTACTTC.

This chain joins TRBV25-1 and TRBJ2-7; TRBD1 matches at 7 bases. The V gene end was trimmed by 1 base and the J gene end by 2 bases; junction bases not matched to a gene: 14. CDR3 length: 18 amino acids. Germline V gene lookup returns CDR1 MGHDK and CDR2 SYGVNS. The CDR3 DNA is TGTGCCAGCAGTGAATTTCAATCCGGACAGGAGGCCACCTACGAGCAGTACTTC. Translating gives CASSEFQSGQEATYEQYF.

The chain carries TRBV2 and TRBJ2-3; TRBD2 aligns across 13 bases. J was trimmed by 5 bases and V by 5 bases; bases with no gene match: 4. This CDR3 comprises 15 residues. Germline lookup yields CDR1 SNHLY and CDR2 FYNNEI. CDR3 DNA: TGTGCCAGCAGTCCCGGGACTAGCGGGGTAGATACGCAGTATTTT. Its protein product is CASSPGTSGVDTQYF.

The rearrangement links TRBV10-3 to TRBJ2-6; D is unclear. Germline V CDR1 and CDR2: ENHRY, SYGVKD. This CDR3 comprises 14 residues. With 6 bases removed from V and 0 bases from J, the gap between germline ends came to 6 bases. CDR3 loop: CAISTASGANVLTF. CDR3 DNA sequence: TGTGCCATCAGCACAGCCTCTGGGGCCAACGTCCTGACTTTC.

The chain joins TRBV4-1 to TRBJ2-3; TRBD2 matches 14 bases. Germline-derived CDR1 and CDR2 are MGHRA and YSYEKL. Trimming cost V 4 bases and J 1 base; bases outside gene matches: 4. This CDR3 is built from 17 residues. CDR3 amino acids: CASSLWGLAGGTDTQYF. The CDR3 DNA is TGCGCCAGCAGCCTTTGGGGACTAGCGGGGGGCACAGATACGCAGTATTTT.

The genes are TRBV6-1 and TRBJ2-7, with TRBD2 as a possible D gene (6 bases). CDR1 is MNHNS, CDR2 SASEGT, per germline. V gave up 6 bases and J gave up 6 bases, with 15 bases separating them. CDR3 size: 13 residues. The CDR3, as DNA: TGTGCCAGCAGCTTATCCCGGCGGGGCGAGCAGTACTTC. The encoded protein is CASSLSRRGEQYF.

The genes are TRBV4-3 and TRBJ2-1; the match to TRBD2 covers 8 bases. Germline lookup yields CDR1 LGHNA and CDR2 YSLEER. Trimming took 0 bases from V and 6 from J; bases not matched to a gene: 16. The CDR3 runs to 19 residues. The CDR3 sequence is CASSQDGWQGGRRGNEQFF. In nucleotides, the CDR3 is TGCGCCAGCAGCCAAGATGGGTGGCAGGGCGGGAGGAGGGGCAATGAGCAGTTCTTC.

This chain joins TRBV7-9 and TRBJ2-7; D gene ambiguous. V dropped 5 bases and J dropped 6 bases, with 8 bases sitting between them. Germline values: CDR1 SEHNR, CDR2 FQNEAQ (reference sequence). The CDR3 contains 11 residues. DNA of the CDR3: TGTGCCAGCAGCATTAGCAGCGAGCAGTACTTC. Translation: CASSISSEQYF.

V usage is TRBV25-1 and J usage is TRBJ1-2; 8 nucleotides agree with TRBD1. Losses at the gene ends were 3 bases for V and 6 bases for J; bases not matched to a gene: 12. There are 16 residues in the CDR3. Germline CDR1 MGHDK, CDR2 SYGVNS. CDR3 protein: CASSEWAGGDLDGYTF. DNA of the CDR3: TGTGCCAGCAGTGAGTGGGCAGGGGGCGACCTCGATGGCTACACCTTC.